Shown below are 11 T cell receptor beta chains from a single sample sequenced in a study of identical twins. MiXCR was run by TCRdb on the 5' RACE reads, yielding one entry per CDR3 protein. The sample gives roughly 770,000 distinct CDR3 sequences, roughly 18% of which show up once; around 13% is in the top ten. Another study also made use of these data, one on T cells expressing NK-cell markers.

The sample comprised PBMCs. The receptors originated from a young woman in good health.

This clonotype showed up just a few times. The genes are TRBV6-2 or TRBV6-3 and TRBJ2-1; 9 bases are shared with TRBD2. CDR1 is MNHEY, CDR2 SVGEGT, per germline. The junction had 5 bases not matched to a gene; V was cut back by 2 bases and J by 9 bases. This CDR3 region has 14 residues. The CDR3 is CASSYAGGRGEQFF. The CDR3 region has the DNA TGTGCCAGCAGTTACGCGGGGGGGAGGGGTGAGCAGTTCTTC.

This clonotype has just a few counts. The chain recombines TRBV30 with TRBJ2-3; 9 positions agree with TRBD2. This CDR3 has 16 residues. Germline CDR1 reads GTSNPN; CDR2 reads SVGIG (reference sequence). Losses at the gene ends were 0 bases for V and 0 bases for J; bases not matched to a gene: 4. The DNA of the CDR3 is TGTGCCTGGAGTGTCCGTCTAGCGGGAAGCACAGATACGCAGTATTTT. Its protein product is CAWSVRLAGSTDTQYF.

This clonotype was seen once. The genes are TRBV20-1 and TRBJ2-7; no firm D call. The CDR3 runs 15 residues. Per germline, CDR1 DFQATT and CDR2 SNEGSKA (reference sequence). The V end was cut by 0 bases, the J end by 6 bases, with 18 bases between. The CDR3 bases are TGCAGTGCTAGAGATGTGGCCTCACCCTTCTTCGAGCAGTACTTC. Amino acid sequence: CSARDVASPFFEQYF.

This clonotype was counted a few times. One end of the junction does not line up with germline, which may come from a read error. The CDR3 sequence is CASSLGAGKMHF. CDR3 nucleotide sequence: TGCGCCAGCAGCTTGGGAGCTGGAAAGATGCACTTC. This sequence joins TRBV5-1 and TRBJ2-7; D uncertain. The V gene's germline CDR1 is SGHRS and CDR2 YFSETQ. This CDR3 is 12 amino acids long. The whole variable domain, filled in from reference TRBV5-1 and TRBJ2-7, reads KAGVTQTPRYLIKTRGQQVTLSCSPISGHRSVSWYQQTPGQGLQFLFEYFSETQRNKGNFPGRFSGRQFSNSRSEMNVSTLELGDSALYLCASSLGAGKMHFGPGTRLTVT.

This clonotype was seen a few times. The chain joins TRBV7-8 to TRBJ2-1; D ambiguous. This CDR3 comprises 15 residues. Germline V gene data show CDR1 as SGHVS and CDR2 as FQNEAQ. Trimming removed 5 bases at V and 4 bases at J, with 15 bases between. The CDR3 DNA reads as TGTGCCAGCAGCCCACATTTAACCGAGTACAATGAGCAGTTCTTC. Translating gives CASSPHLTEYNEQFF.

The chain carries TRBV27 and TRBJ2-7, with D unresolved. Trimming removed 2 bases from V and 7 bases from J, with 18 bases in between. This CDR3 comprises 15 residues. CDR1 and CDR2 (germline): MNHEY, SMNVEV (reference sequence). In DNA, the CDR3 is TGTGCCAGCAGTTTAAGGGCAGGCAGATCTGTGGAGCAGTACTTC. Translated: CASSLRAGRSVEQYF.

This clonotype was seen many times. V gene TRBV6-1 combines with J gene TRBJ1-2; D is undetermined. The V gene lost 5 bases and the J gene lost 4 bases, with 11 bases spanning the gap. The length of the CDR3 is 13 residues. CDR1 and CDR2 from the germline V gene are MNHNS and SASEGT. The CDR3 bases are TGTGCCAGCAGTCTGGACGGCTCCTATGGCTACACCTTC. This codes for CASSLDGSYGYTF.

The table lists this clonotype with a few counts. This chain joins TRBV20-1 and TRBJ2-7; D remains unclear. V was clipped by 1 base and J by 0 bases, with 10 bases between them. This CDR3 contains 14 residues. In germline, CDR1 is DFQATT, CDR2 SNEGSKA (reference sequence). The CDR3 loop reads CSARGSFSSYEQYF. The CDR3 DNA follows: TGCAGTGCTAGAGGGTCCTTTAGCTCCTACGAGCAGTACTTC.

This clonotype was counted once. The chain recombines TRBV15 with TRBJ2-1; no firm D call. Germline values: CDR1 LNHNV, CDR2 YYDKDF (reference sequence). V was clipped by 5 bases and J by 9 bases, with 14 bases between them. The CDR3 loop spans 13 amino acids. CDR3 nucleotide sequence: TGTGCCACCAGCGACACCTCCTGGGGTGAGCAGTTCTTC. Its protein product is CATSDTSWGEQFF.

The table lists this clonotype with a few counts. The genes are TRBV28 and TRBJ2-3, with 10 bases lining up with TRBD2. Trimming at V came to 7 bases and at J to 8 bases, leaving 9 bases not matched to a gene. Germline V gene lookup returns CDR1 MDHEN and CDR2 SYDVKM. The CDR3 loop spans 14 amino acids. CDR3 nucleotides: TGTGCCAGCAACTCTGCTAGCGGGAGTGGTACGCAGTATTTT. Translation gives CASNSASGSGTQYF.

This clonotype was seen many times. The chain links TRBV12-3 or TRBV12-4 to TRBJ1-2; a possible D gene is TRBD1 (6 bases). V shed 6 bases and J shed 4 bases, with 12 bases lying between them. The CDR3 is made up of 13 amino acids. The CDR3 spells CASSFQGGYGYTF. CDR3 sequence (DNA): TGTGCCAGCAGCTTTCAAGGGGGCTATGGCTACACCTTC.